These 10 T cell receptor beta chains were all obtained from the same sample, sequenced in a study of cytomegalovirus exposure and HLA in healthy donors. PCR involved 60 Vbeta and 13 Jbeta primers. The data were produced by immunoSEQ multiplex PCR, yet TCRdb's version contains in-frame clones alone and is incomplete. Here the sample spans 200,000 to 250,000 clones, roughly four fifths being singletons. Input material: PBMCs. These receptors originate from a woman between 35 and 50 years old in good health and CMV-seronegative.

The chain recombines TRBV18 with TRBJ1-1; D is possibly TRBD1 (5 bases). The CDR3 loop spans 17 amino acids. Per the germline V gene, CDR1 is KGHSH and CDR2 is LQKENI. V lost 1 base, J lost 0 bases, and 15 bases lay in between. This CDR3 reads CASSPLGPGRMNTEAFF. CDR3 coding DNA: TGTGCCAGCTCACCACTTGGACCAGGGCGCATGAACACTGAAGCTTTCTTT.

The CDR3 sequence: CASSLSPGAESEQFF. CDR3 nucleotides: TGTGCCAGCAGTTTATCGCCGGGAGCGGAGAGTGAGCAGTTCTTC. This chain links TRBV27 with TRBJ2-1; TRBD2 is a possible D gene (6 bases). V lost 0 bases and J lost 9, with 15 bases in between. This CDR3 spans 15 amino acids. Germline values: CDR1 MNHEY, CDR2 SMNVEV (reference sequence).

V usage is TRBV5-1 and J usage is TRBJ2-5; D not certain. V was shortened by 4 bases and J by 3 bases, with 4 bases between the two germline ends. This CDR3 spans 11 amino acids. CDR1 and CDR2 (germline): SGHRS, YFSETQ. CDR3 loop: CASSIEETQYF. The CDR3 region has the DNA TGCGCCAGCAGCATAGAAGAGACCCAGTACTTC.

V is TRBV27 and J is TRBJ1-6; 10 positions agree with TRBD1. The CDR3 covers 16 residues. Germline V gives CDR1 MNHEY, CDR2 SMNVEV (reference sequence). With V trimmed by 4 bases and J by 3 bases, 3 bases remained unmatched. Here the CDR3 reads CASSSTGGVYNSPLHF. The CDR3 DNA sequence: TGTGCCAGCAGTTCGACAGGGGGCGTCTATAATTCACCCCTCCACTTT.

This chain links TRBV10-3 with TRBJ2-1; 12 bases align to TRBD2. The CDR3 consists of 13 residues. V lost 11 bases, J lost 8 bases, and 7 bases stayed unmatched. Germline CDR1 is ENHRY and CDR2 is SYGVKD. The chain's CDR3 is CASRLAGADEQFF. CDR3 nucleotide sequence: TGTGCCTCCCGACTAGCGGGAGCGGATGAGCAGTTCTTC.

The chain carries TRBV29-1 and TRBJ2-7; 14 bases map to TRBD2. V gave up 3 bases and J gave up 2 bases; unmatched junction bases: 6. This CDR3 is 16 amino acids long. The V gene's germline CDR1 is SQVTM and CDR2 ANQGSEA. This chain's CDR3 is CSVEGLAGEDPYEQYF. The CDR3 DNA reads TGCAGCGTTGAGGGACTAGCGGGAGAAGATCCCTACGAGCAGTACTTC.

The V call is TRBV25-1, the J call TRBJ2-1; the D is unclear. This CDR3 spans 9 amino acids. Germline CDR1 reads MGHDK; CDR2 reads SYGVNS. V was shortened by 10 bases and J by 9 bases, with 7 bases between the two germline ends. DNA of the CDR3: TGTGCCATCGACTTTGAGCAGTTCTTC. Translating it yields CAIDFEQFF.

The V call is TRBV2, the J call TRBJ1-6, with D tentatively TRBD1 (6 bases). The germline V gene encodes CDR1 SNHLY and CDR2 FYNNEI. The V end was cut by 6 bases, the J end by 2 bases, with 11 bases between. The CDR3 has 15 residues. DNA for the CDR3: TGTGCCAGCAGGGCGGACAGCCCCTATAATTCACCCCTCCACTTT. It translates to CASRADSPYNSPLHF.

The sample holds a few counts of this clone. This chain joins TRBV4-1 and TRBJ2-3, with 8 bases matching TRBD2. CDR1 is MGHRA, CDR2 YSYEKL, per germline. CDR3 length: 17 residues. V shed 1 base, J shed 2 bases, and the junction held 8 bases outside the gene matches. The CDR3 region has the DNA TGCGCCAGCAGCCAAGGACTAGCGCGGGCCCTCACAGATACGCAGTATTTT. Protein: CASSQGLARALTDTQYF.

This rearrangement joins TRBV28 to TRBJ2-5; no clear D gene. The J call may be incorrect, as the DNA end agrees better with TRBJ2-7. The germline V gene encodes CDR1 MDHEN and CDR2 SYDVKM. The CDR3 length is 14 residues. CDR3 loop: CASSLFERPYEQYF. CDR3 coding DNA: TGTGCCAGCAGTTTGTTTGAGCGTCCCTACGAGCAGTACTTC.